This T cell receptor beta chain comes out of a study of OX40 agonist ivuxolimab in advanced cancers. Study at large: Each patient was given ivuxolimab into a vein every 2 weeks, at 0.01 to 10 mg/kg.

In germline, CDR1 is SGDLS, CDR2 YYNGEE. V gave up 0 bases and J gave up 1 base; unmatched junction bases: 4. The CDR3 totals 17 residues. Sampling of blood occurred at baseline, cycle 4 day 1, and cycle 7 day 1. Data came from immunoSEQ multiplex PCR; TCRdb stores just in-frame clones and leaves some out. Of approximately 30,000 clones listed, 90% are singletons. The TCR was taken from an adult with an advanced solid tumor such as melanoma, head and neck, liver or kidney cancer. Here the sequenced sample was CD4+ or CD8+ T cells sorted from blood, taken in a trial of the OX40 agonist ivuxolimab. V usage is TRBV9 and J usage is TRBJ2-1; the match to TRBD1 covers 10 bases. The CDR3 DNA follows: TGTGCCAGCAGCGTAGCTCCGGGACAGGGGTCCTACAATGAGCAGTTCTTC. Amino acids: CASSVAPGQGSYNEQFF.